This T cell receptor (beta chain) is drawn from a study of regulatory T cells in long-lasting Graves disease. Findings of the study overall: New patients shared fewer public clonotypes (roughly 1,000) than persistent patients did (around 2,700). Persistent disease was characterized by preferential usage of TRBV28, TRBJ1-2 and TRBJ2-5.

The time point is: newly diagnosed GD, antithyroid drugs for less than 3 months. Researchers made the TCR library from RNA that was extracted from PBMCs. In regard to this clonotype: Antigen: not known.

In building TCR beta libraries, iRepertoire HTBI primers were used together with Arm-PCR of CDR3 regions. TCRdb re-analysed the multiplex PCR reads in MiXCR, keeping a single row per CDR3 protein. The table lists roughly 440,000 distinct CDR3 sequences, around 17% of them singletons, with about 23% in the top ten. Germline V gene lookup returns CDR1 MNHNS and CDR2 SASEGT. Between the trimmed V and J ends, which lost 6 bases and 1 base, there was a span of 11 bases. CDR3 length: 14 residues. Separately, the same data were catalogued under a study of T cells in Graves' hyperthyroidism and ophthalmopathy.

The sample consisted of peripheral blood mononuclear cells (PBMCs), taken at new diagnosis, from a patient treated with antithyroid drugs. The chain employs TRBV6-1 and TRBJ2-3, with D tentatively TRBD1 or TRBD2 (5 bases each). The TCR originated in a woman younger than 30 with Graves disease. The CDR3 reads CASSSRDRTDTQYF. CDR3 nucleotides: TGTGCCAGCAGCTCCCGGGACCGCACAGATACGCAGTATTTT.